This T cell receptor beta chain is drawn from a study of early T cells in non-severe SARS-CoV-2 infection. Across the study: The chains were unpaired, and the sequenced material was bulk RNA from unsorted whole blood. Whole-study results and caveats: Database matching using VDJdb favored anti-spike CD8 responses, with private and CD4 specificities left missing.

This clonotype has at least ten counts. What it binds is unknown. As part of library construction, unique molecular identifiers were attached to individual cDNA molecules. MiXCR, applied by TCRdb to the 5' RACE reads, yields one record per CDR3 protein. The sample lists almost 30,000 distinct CDR3 sequences; roughly 5% were seen once. V gave up 2 bases and J gave up 13 bases, with 11 bases separating them. The V gene's germline CDR1 is MNHNS and CDR2 SASEGT. There are 11 residues in the CDR3. The TCR comes from an adult who was a healthcare worker with PCR-confirmed SARS-CoV-2 infection or an uninfected control (not recorded which). Sequenced: whole blood. J is TRBJ1-2 and V is TRBV6-1; perhaps TRBD1 as D (5 bases). CDR3 nucleotides: TGTGCCAGCAGTGAAATTATTCAGGGCACCTTC. Its protein product is CASSEIIQGTF.